The 20 T cell receptor beta chains given below trace back to one sample, sequenced in a study of T-cell reconstitution after alpha-beta-depleted transplantation in children (dated by TCRdb to the mid-2010s). The method behind the library was PCR. Sequencing relied on an Illumina HiSeq 2500. TCR libraries were prepared with molecular barcoding, using unique molecular identifiers to normalize TCRbeta repertoire quantification. TCRdb's own reprocessing of the public reads used fastp at Q25 and MiXCR and kept productive beta chains. Each CDR3 protein gets just one entry, which takes the most common genes and DNA from the rows behind it. The sample table shows a few hundred thousand distinct CDR3 sequences, and roughly a quarter are seen once. The ten largest clonotypes hold about 35% of the sample. The sample's treatment or condition label is to be understood as: allogeneic hematopoietic cell transplantation with graft depleted of TCRalphabeta T cells and CD19 B cells.

Sequenced material: PBMCs, taken before TCRalphabeta/CD19-depleted stem cell transplant. All receptors come from a boy younger than two with Wiskott-Aldrich syndrome, due to receive a stem cell transplant.

The genes are TRBV20-1 and TRBJ2-1, with a weak D call TRBD2 (6 bases). The CDR3 is 14 amino acids. Germline CDR1 DFQATT, CDR2 SNEGSKA (reference sequence). Trimming stripped 1 base from V and 2 bases from J, with 9 bases between. Here the CDR3 DNA reads TGCAGTGCTAGAGCGGGAGAAACCTACAATGAGCAGTTCTTC. Its translation: CSARAGETYNEQFF.

The genes are TRBV25-1 and TRBJ2-7, with 9 bases matching TRBD1. V was clipped by 8 bases and J by 4 bases; unmatched bases: 9. CDR1 and CDR2 from the germline V gene are MGHDK and SYGVNS. CDR3 length: 14 residues. The CDR3 coding sequence is TGTGCCAGCCAGGGGACAGGGCGGACTTACGAGCAGTACTTC. This gives the protein CASQGTGRTYEQYF.

The chain recombines TRBV10-3 with TRBJ2-3; D not certain. Germline loops: CDR1 ENHRY, CDR2 SYGVKD. Trimming cost V 4 bases and J 4 bases, with 15 bases left between them. The CDR3 is made up of 15 amino acids. The CDR3 DNA reads as TGTGCCATCAGTGGTTCCGGGCCCCAGGCAGATACGCAGTATTTT. Its translation is CAISGSGPQADTQYF.

The chain couples TRBV7-2 to TRBJ1-1; D not certain. The CDR3 contains 14 residues. Trimming left V 4 bases short and J 2 bases short, with 11 bases between. From germline, CDR1 is SGHTA and CDR2 FQGNSA. The CDR3 reads CASSSPASNTEAFF. The DNA for the CDR3 is TGTGCCAGCAGCTCCCCGGCGAGTAACACTGAAGCTTTCTTT.

CDR3 residues: CASSLDPGTTEAFF. The DNA of the CDR3 is TGCGCCAGCAGCTTGGATCCGGGGACCACTGAAGCTTTCTTT. V gene TRBV5-1 combines with J gene TRBJ1-1; TRBD1 is a possible D gene (5 bases). The CDR3 covers 14 residues. CDR1 is SGHRS, CDR2 YFSETQ, per germline. Trimming cost V 0 bases and J 4 bases, with 10 bases left between them.

This clonotype was seen a few times. V gene TRBV12-3 or TRBV12-4 combines with J gene TRBJ1-1; a possible D gene is TRBD1 (5 bases). The CDR3 spans 15 residues. V was pared by 0 bases and J by 2 bases, with 10 bases between. Here the CDR3 DNA reads TGTGCCAGCAGTTTAGCGCCAGGACACAACACTGAAGCTTTCTTT. This codes for CASSLAPGHNTEAFF.

This clonotype has only a few counts. The CDR3 is CATGTSGKTHTDTQYF. In DNA form, the CDR3 reads TGTGCTACCGGGACTAGCGGGAAAACCCATACAGATACGCAGTATTTT. V usage is TRBV10-3 and J usage is TRBJ2-3, with 13 bases aligning to TRBD2. The V gene's germline CDR1 is ENHRY and CDR2 SYGVKD. This CDR3 comprises 16 residues.

This clonotype was counted only a few times. The chain is built from TRBV3-1 and TRBJ1-6; D is unresolved. The V end was cut by 1 base, the J end by 8 bases, with 15 bases between. The germline gives CDR1 LGHDT, CDR2 YNNKEL (reference sequence). The CDR3 sequence is 16 residues long. DNA for the CDR3: TGTGCCAGCAGCCAAGGGCCTCACTGGTCGGATTCACCCCTCCACTTT. Translating it yields CASSQGPHWSDSPLHF. Complete variable domain (other parts from reference TRBV3-1 and TRBJ1-6): DTAVSQTPKYLVTQMGNDKSIKCEQNLGHDTMYWYKQDSKKFLKIMFSYNNKELIINETVPNRFSPKSPDKAHLNLHINSLELGDSAVYFCASSQGPHWSDSPLHFGNGTRLTVT.

This clonotype was seen only a few times. V is TRBV9 and J is TRBJ2-1; possibly TRBD2 for D (7 bases). Germline CDR1 reads SGDLS; CDR2 reads YYNGEE. V was shortened by 0 bases and J by 10 bases, with 14 bases between the two germline ends. The CDR3 runs 14 residues. The CDR3 here is CASSVDGGRKEQFF. In nucleotides, the CDR3 is TGTGCCAGCAGCGTAGACGGGGGGCGAAAGGAGCAGTTCTTC.

Only a few counts were recorded for this clonotype. V and J are TRBV4-2 and TRBJ2-7, with 11 nucleotides matching TRBD2. CDR3 length: 15 residues. The trim removed 3 bases at V and 5 bases at J, leaving 6 bases unmatched. Germline loops: CDR1 LGHNA, CDR2 YNFKEQ. For the CDR3, the DNA is TGTGCCAGCAGCCAGGAACTAGCGGGAGTGGACGAGCAGTACTTC. Its protein is CASSQELAGVDEQYF.

The DNA for the CDR3 is TGCGCCAGCAGCTTGGATAATAACTACGAGCAGTACTTC. Encoded protein: CASSLDNNYEQYF. J is TRBJ2-7 and V is TRBV5-1, with unresolved D. Germline lookup yields CDR1 SGHRS and CDR2 YFSETQ. There are 13 residues in the CDR3. V shed 0 bases and J shed 3 bases, with 7 bases lying between them.

This clonotype was picked up a small number of times. The V call is TRBV20-1, the J call TRBJ2-1, with D unresolved. This CDR3 comprises 14 residues. V shed 3 bases and J shed 1 base, with 10 bases lying between them. Per the germline V gene, CDR1 is DFQATT and CDR2 is SNEGSKA (reference sequence). CDR3 nucleotides: TGCAGTGCTAGGCCCCGGGTATCCTACAATGAGCAGTTCTTC. This translates into CSARPRVSYNEQFF.

This clonotype showed up just once. The chain recombines TRBV10-1 with TRBJ2-3; TRBD2 aligns across 13 bases. CDR1 WNHNN and CDR2 SYGVQD come from the germline V gene (reference sequence). Trimming at V came to 5 bases and at J to 0 bases, leaving 8 bases not matched to a gene. The CDR3 consists of 18 residues. CDR3 nucleotides: TGCGCCAGCAGTACGACTAGCGGGAGGTCTGCTAGCACAGATACGCAGTATTTT. This codes for CASSTTSGRSASTDTQYF.

This clonotype has only a few counts. The J gene is TRBJ2-1, the V gene TRBV5-1; D is unclear. Between the trimmed V and J ends, which lost 0 bases and 8 bases, there was a span of 12 bases. CDR3 length: 14 residues. Germline CDR1 SGHRS, CDR2 YFSETQ. The CDR3, as DNA: TGCGCCAGCAGCTTGGAACCGGCAGGCGATGAGCAGTTCTTC. Translated: CASSLEPAGDEQFF.

V and J are TRBV7-8 and TRBJ2-5, with 7 nucleotides matching TRBD2. This CDR3 spans 15 amino acids. The germline CDR1 and CDR2 sequences are SGHVS and FQNEAQ. Losses at the gene ends were 5 bases for V and 1 base for J; bases not matched to a gene: 7. CDR3 sequence (DNA): TGTGCCAGCAGCCTTGTAGGGGAGGGCCAAGAGACCCAGTACTTC. Its translation: CASSLVGEGQETQYF.

The table lists this clonotype with a few counts. The chain uses TRBV5-1 and TRBJ2-5, with D possibly matching TRBD2 (6 bases). The CDR3 is made up of 13 amino acids. Germline values: CDR1 SGHRS, CDR2 YFSETQ. Trimming removed 1 base from V and 7 bases from J, with 11 bases in between. DNA for the CDR3: TGCGCCAGCAGCTTGTGGGCCGGGGGGACCCAGTACTTC. This translates into CASSLWAGGTQYF.

The chain employs TRBV20-1 and TRBJ2-7; D is unresolved. The V gene's germline CDR1 is DFQATT and CDR2 SNEGSKA (reference sequence). Trimming removed 2 bases from V and 3 bases from J, with 11 bases in between. The CDR3 totals 13 residues. The CDR3 is CSARNSLDYEQYF. DNA of the CDR3: TGCAGTGCTAGAAACAGTTTGGACTACGAGCAGTACTTC.

This clonotype has a handful of counts. The chain carries TRBV10-3 and TRBJ1-5, with D hard to call. The CDR3 spans 13 residues. Trimming took off 6 bases at V and 7 bases at J, with 13 bases between the two ends. Germline V gives CDR1 ENHRY, CDR2 SYGVKD. CDR3 in amino acids: CAIREGVGQPQHF. Written as DNA, the CDR3 is TGTGCCATCAGGGAGGGAGTAGGCCAGCCCCAGCATTTT.

CDR3 bases: TGCAGTGCTAGAGATAGGCTGGCCGGGGAGCTGTTTTTT. Encoded protein: CSARDRLAGELFF. This chain links TRBV20-1 with TRBJ2-2; D call uncertain. Trimming removed 0 bases at V and 6 bases at J, with 8 bases between. Germline V gene sequence: CDR1 DFQATT, CDR2 SNEGSKA (reference sequence). There are 13 residues in the CDR3.

This clonotype was seen a few times. The chain carries TRBV10-3 and TRBJ2-2; D call uncertain. Trimming pared 6 bases from V and 6 bases from J, leaving 17 bases between. The CDR3 is 15 amino acids. The V gene's germline CDR1 is ENHRY and CDR2 SYGVKD. The CDR3 DNA is TGTGCCATCAGACAGACGCACACGGTCGCCGGGGAGCTGTTTTTT. This codes for CAIRQTHTVAGELFF.